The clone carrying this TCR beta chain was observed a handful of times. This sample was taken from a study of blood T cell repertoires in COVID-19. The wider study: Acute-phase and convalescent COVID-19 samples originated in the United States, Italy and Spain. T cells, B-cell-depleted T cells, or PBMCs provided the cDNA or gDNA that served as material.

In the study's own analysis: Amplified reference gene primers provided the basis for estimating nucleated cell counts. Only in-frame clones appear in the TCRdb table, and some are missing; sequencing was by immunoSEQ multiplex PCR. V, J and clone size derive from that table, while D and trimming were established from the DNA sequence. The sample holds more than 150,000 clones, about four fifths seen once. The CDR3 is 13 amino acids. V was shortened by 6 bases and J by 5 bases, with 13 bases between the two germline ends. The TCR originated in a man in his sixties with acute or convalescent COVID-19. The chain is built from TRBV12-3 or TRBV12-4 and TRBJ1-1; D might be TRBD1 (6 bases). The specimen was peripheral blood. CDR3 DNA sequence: TGTGCCAGCAGGAACACACAGGGAACTGAAGCTTTCTTT. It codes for CASRNTQGTEAFF.